Listed below are T cell receptor beta chains from one sample, sequenced in a study of T cell responses to AZD1222 COVID-19 vaccine. Produced via immunoSEQ multiplex PCR; TCRdb's table is partial and in-frame only. The table records some 200,000 clones, over 85% of them present only once. The sample here was peripheral blood, taken on day 0 of AZD1222 vaccination. The receptors shown here come from an adult in good health. The CDR3 runs from the conserved cysteine through the conserved F or W. D genes are given only for firm matches. Size tells how often a clone was seen (once, few, many) or the class of an expanded clone, and some rows leave it out.

TRBJ2-3	.	.	TRBV29-1	CSVEQGSTDTQYF	TGCAGCGTTGAACAGGGAAGCACAGATACGCAGTATTTT
TRBJ1-2	.	TRBD1	TRBV14	CASSQAQGFSYGYTF	TGTGCCAGCAGCCAAGCACAGGGGTTTTCTTATGGCTACACCTTC
TRBJ2-5	.	TRBD1	TRBV5-1	CASSPRTGRTETQYF	TGCGCCAGCAGCCCTAGGACAGGGAGGACAGAGACCCAGTACTTC
TRBJ2-2	.	.	TRBV5-1	CASTIQNTGELFF	TGCGCCAGCACTATTCAGAACACCGGGGAGCTGTTTTTT
TRBJ1-2	.	.	TRBV18	CASSLMDIEAGYTF	TGCGCCAGCTCCCTAATGGACATTGAAGCTGGCTACACCTTC
TRBJ2-7	.	TRBD2	TRBV7-2	CASSLGGLAGGIEQYF	TGTGCCAGCAGCTTAGGTGGGCTAGCGGGGGGTATCGAGCAGTACTTC
TRBJ1-1	once	.	TRBV15	CATSRDPGWAEAFF	TGTGCCACCAGCAGAGATCCGGGGTGGGCTGAAGCTTTCTTT
TRBJ1-5	.	.	TRBV6-1	CASSERGRSQPQHF	TGTGCCAGCAGTGAACGGGGGAGGAGTCAGCCCCAGCATTTT
TRBJ1-1	.	.	TRBV19	CASTEPSVRSNTEAFF	TGTGCCAGTACCGAGCCTTCAGTCAGGTCGAACACTGAAGCTTTCTTT
TRBJ2-7	once	.	TRBV5-1	CASSRGAPTSYEQYF	TGCGCCAGCAGCCGGGGGGCTCCCACCTCCTACGAGCAGTACTTC
TRBJ1-2	.	.	TRBV6-5	CASRKRDRVYGYTF	TGTGCCAGCAGGAAGCGAGACAGAGTCTATGGCTACACCTTC
TRBJ2-1	.	.	TRBV7-2	CASGPAGTYNEQFF	TGTGCCAGCGGTCCAGCGGGGACATACAATGAGCAGTTCTTC
TRBJ2-7	.	.	TRBV12-3/TRBV12-4	CASNMDSSYEQYF	TGTGCCAGCAACATGGACAGTTCCTACGAGCAGTACTTC
TRBJ1-1	.	TRBD1	TRBV12-5	CASGLGTGEAFF	TGTGCTAGTGGGCTAGGGACAGGAGAAGCTTTCTTT
TRBJ2-1	.	.	TRBV7-6	CASSSVASYNEQFF	TGTGCCAGCAGCTCCGTTGCCTCCTACAATGAGCAGTTCTTC
TRBJ1-4	.	.	TRBV21-1	CASSGQTEFKTGGNEKLFF	TGTGCCAGCAGCGGACAGACAGAATTTAAAACGGGGGGTAATGAAAAATTGTTTTTT
TRBJ2-7	.	TRBD1	TRBV18	CASSGRTGGSEQYF	TGTGCCAGCTCAGGGAGGACAGGGGGCTCCGAGCAGTACTTC
TRBJ2-7	.	TRBD2	TRBV10-2	CASSNGRAYEQYF	TGCGCCAGCAGTAACGGGAGGGCCTACGAGCAGTACTTC
TRBJ2-3	.	.	TRBV27	CASLLSVSWPDTQYF	TGTGCCAGCCTACTTAGCGTTTCATGGCCTGATACGCAGTATTTT
TRBJ1-1	.	.	TRBV5-8	CASSLGSVSMNTEAFF	TGTGCCAGCAGCTTGGGATCGGTATCCATGAACACTGAAGCTTTCTTT
TRBJ2-1	.	.	TRBV4-1	CASSPKPRGPSYNEQFF	TGCGCCAGCAGCCCCAAGCCCCGTGGCCCCTCCTACAATGAGCAGTTCTTC
TRBJ2-7	.	TRBD2	TRBV6-6	CASSYGGGGSYEQYF	TGTGCCAGCAGTTACGGGGGGGGTGGTTCCTACGAGCAGTACTTC
TRBJ2-2	.	TRBD2	TRBV15	CATSRERGNTGELFF	TGTGCCACCAGCAGGGAGCGGGGGAACACCGGGGAGCTGTTTTTT
TRBJ1-1	.	.	TRBV25-1	CASSGGKTEAFF	TGTGCCAGCAGTGGGGGGAAAACTGAAGCTTTCTTT
TRBJ1-6	.	.	TRBV13	CASSPIPTPRSSPLHF	TGTGCCAGCAGCCCAATCCCAACCCCCCGAAGTTCACCCCTCCACTTT
TRBJ1-2	.	.	TRBV7-8	CASSPDMDGGYGYTF	TGTGCCAGCAGCCCAGATATGGACGGAGGCTATGGCTACACCTTC
TRBJ2-1	.	.	TRBV18	CASSPGRTDNNEQFF	TGTGCCAGCTCACCCGGGAGAACAGACAACAATGAGCAGTTCTTC
TRBJ1-2	.	.	TRBV20-1	CSARGGVGLGYTF	TGCAGTGCTCGTGGGGGGGTAGGGCTCGGCTACACCTTC
TRBJ1-4	.	.	TRBV20-1	CSASRRTATNEKLFF	TGCAGTGCTAGTCGCCGGACTGCAACTAATGAAAAACTGTTTTTT
TRBJ2-1	.	.	TRBV6-6	CASSYSRDWEQFF	TGTGCCAGCAGTTACTCGCGGGACTGGGAGCAGTTCTTC
TRBJ1-2	.	TRBD1	TRBV5-6	CASSGLGQGRGYTF	TGTGCCAGCAGCGGACTGGGACAGGGGAGAGGCTACACCTTC
TRBJ1-2	few	.	TRBV27	CASSRRDNYGYTF	TGTGCCAGCAGTAGGAGGGACAACTATGGCTACACCTTC
TRBJ1-5	.	TRBD1	TRBV11-2	CASSRTGEGNQPQHF	TGTGCCAGCAGCCGGACAGGGGAGGGCAATCAGCCCCAGCATTTT
TRBJ1-1	.	.	TRBV18	CASLRTANTEAFF	TGTGCCAGCTTAAGGACCGCTAACACTGAAGCTTTCTTT
TRBJ1-2	once	.	TRBV10-2	CATYRDRGLFNYGYTF	TGCGCCACCTACAGGGACCGCGGCCTATTTAACTATGGCTACACCTTC
TRBJ2-7	.	TRBD1	TRBV23-1	CASNKLDRGEDHEQYF	TGCGCCAGCAATAAACTCGACAGGGGTGAAGACCACGAGCAGTACTTC
TRBJ1-2	.	TRBD1	TRBV2	CASSDRAGYGYTF	TGTGCCAGCAGCGACAGGGCGGGATATGGCTACACCTTC
TRBJ2-3	.	.	TRBV19	CASSIVQAPSDTQYF	TGTGCCAGTAGTATAGTTCAGGCCCCCTCAGATACGCAGTATTTT
TRBJ1-4	.	.	TRBV28	CASSPRPGKLFF	TGTGCCAGCAGTCCACGACCCGGGAAGCTGTTTTTT
TRBJ2-6	.	.	TRBV12-3/TRBV12-4	CASRVSGANVLTF	TGTGCCAGCAGGGTATCTGGGGCCAACGTCCTGACTTTC
TRBJ1-1	.	.	TRBV19	CASSIAATEAFF	TGTGCCAGTAGTATAGCGGCCACTGAAGCTTTCTTT
TRBJ2-1	.	.	TRBV5-8	CASSLAWGNEQFF	TGTGCCAGCAGCTTGGCCTGGGGCAATGAGCAGTTCTTC
TRBJ1-5	.	.	TRBV2	CASSDRGGKSNQPQHF	TGTGCCAGCAGTGACAGGGGAGGGAAAAGCAATCAGCCCCAGCATTTT
TRBJ1-5	.	.	TRBV7-2	CASSLWAGGNQPQHF	TGTGCCAGCAGCTTATGGGCAGGGGGCAATCAGCCCCAGCATTTT
TRBJ2-7	.	TRBD1	TRBV11-2	CASKKQGIEQYF	TGTGCCAGCAAAAAACAGGGGATCGAGCAGTACTTC
TRBJ2-1	.	.	TRBV10-1	CASSITGHQNEQFF	TGCGCCAGCAGTATTACCGGACATCAGAATGAGCAGTTCTTC
TRBJ1-2	once	.	TRBV11-2	CASSLSSVVGYTF	TGTGCCAGCAGCTTAAGTTCAGTTGTCGGCTACACCTTC
TRBJ1-2	.	.	TRBV9	CASSVGGSGYTF	TGTGCCAGCAGCGTAGGGGGGTCTGGCTACACCTTC
TRBJ1-6	.	TRBD1	TRBV6-5	CASSPGQFNSPLHF	TGTGCCAGCAGCCCGGGACAGTTTAATTCACCCCTCCACTTT
TRBJ2-1	.	.	TRBV7-5	CVRSSNWRHSYNEQFF	TGTGTCAGAAGCTCGAATTGGCGGCACTCCTACAATGAGCAGTTCTTC
TRBJ1-1	.	.	TRBV19	CASSPSLNTEAFF	TGTGCCAGTAGCCCTAGTTTGAACACTGAAGCTTTCTTT
TRBJ2-6	.	.	TRBV5-1	CASSLTDLGVLTF	TGCGCCAGCAGCTTGACCGACTTGGGCGTCCTGACTTTC
TRBJ1-1	.	.	TRBV5-1	CASSLPHTEAFF	TGCGCCAGCAGCTTACCCCACACTGAAGCTTTCTTT
TRBJ1-3	.	TRBD1	TRBV6-5	CASTQGTGNTIYF	TGTGCCAGCACACAGGGGACAGGAAACACCATATATTTT
TRBJ2-2	.	.	TRBV6-5	CASTRGVTGELFF	TGTGCCAGCACCCGCGGAGTAACCGGGGAGCTGTTTTTT
TRBJ1-2	.	.	TRBV9	CASSVVQQNYGYTF	TGTGCCAGCAGCGTAGTACAGCAGAACTATGGCTACACCTTC
TRBJ1-2	few	.	TRBV25-1	CASSDQSIDLKIGYTF	TGTGCCAGCAGTGATCAGTCCATAGACCTTAAGATAGGCTACACCTTC
TRBJ2-5	.	TRBD2	TRBV5-1	CASSLDPSGTDYF	TGCGCCAGCAGCTTGGATCCTAGCGGGACGGATTACTTC